This is a list of T cell receptor beta chains from one sample in a study of human thymus T cells. Using immunoSEQ multiplex PCR, the repertoire was profiled, and TCRdb retains in-frame clones only, with some absent. The repertoire holds tens of thousands of clones, roughly 95% seen once, with 0.03% to 0.035% in the top ten. The sample comprised thymus tissue. These receptors originate from a girl less than two years old with a congenital heart defect but otherwise immunologically healthy. The conserved cysteine and the conserved F or W are not part of the CDR3 here. Where a row states a size, it is once, few, many or the class of an expanded clone; other rows omit it.

j_gene	v_gene	len	abundance	CDR3aa
TRBJ2-1	TRBV14	15	NA	ASSQDRLAGRYNEQF
TRBJ1-2	TRBV5-1	13	NA	ASSPLMGQGGGYT
TRBJ2-1	TRBV18	13	NA	ASSPAQSSYNEQF
TRBJ1-2	TRBV5-6	13	NA	ASSLKVRGVYGYT
TRBJ1-5	TRBV19	14	NA	ASSLLAGEGNQPQH
TRBJ1-1	TRBV19	12	NA	ASTPKEGDGEAF
TRBJ2-5	TRBV7-7	11	NA	ASSLEGKETQY
TRBJ1-2	TRBV20-1	6	NA	SANGYT
TRBJ2-3	TRBV4-2	14	NA	ASSQESRGRPDTQY
TRBJ1-1	TRBV7-9	11	NA	ASSFLIHTEAF
TRBJ2-5	TRBV4-3	13	once	ASSHGLAGEETQY
TRBJ2-2	TRBV10-2	13	once	ASSPQGLGTGELF
TRBJ1-6	TRBV15	14	NA	ATSRDIQGDDSPLH
TRBJ1-1	TRBV7-6	11	NA	ASSLTVNTEAF
TRBJ1-2	TRBV28	13	NA	ASRPRGKGKDGYT
TRBJ2-5	TRBV7-6	14	NA	ASSLALSEKQETQY
TRBJ1-1	TRBV6-1	12	NA	AIRIQARITEAF
TRBJ2-7	TRBV14	10	NA	ASRDRGGEQY
TRBJ2-5	TRBV6-5	12	NA	ASSYTASRETQY
TRBJ1-1	TRBV6-5	14	NA	ASSYVGTVRNTEAF
TRBJ1-2	TRBV27	14	NA	ASSVKGGGEGYGYT
TRBJ2-7	TRBV5-4	12	NA	ASSLFGYPYEQY
TRBJ1-1	TRBV14	13	NA	ASSQVDRGNTEAF
TRBJ2-2	TRBV2	9	NA	ASRTPGELF
TRBJ2-4	TRBV4-3	13	NA	ASSQGEGTKNIQY
TRBJ2-7	TRBV7-9	12	NA	ASSGTRHPYEQY
TRBJ2-1	TRBV7-8	11	NA	ASSLVGFHEQF
TRBJ2-3	TRBV5-1	12	NA	ASSLRGGTDTQY
TRBJ2-7	TRBV16	14	NA	ASSQGTPQVPYEQY
TRBJ1-2	TRBV18	12	NA	ASSLGGERYGYT
TRBJ1-2	TRBV6-1	10	NA	ASSVLDGGYT
TRBJ2-1	TRBV30	13	NA	AWTPPFSSYNEQF
TRBJ2-1	TRBV19	18	NA	ASSPRDRYPPRVAYNEQF